Presented here are 15 T cell receptor beta chains from one specimen sequenced in a study of cytomegalovirus exposure and HLA in healthy donors. PCR was performed using 60 Vbeta and 13 Jbeta primers. TCRdb's table, derived via immunoSEQ multiplex PCR, lists solely in-frame clones and lacks some. The sample comprises 100,000 to 150,000 clones, around three quarters of which are singletons, and around 1.8% rests with the top ten. Sequenced sample: PBMCs. These receptor sequences come from a woman in her forties or fifties in good health and CMV-seronegative.

This clone came up once. The chain joins TRBV7-2 to TRBJ2-3, with TRBD2 matching 10 bases. Germline CDR1 is SGHTA and CDR2 is FQGNSA. With 4 bases clipped from V and 4 bases from J, the junction kept 5 bases outside the gene matches. The CDR3 extends over 15 amino acids. The CDR3 spells CASSYVAGGSDTQYF. CDR3 coding DNA: TGTGCCAGCAGCTATGTAGCGGGAGGCTCAGATACGCAGTATTTT. The complete variable domain, with remaining parts taken from reference TRBV7-2 and TRBJ2-3, reads GAGVSQSPSNKVTEKGKDVELRCDPISGHTALYWYRQSLGQGLEFLIYFQGNSAPDKSGLPSDRFSAERTGGSVSTLTIQRTQQEDSAVYLCASSYVAGGSDTQYFGPGTRLTVL.

The rearrangement links TRBV2 to TRBJ2-7; 8 nucleotides agree with TRBD1. V was clipped by 4 bases and J by 6 bases; unmatched bases: 8. Germline V lookup: CDR1 SNHLY, CDR2 FYNNEI. This CDR3 is 14 amino acids long. Written as DNA, the CDR3 is TGTGCCAGCAGTGTACGGACAGGGCGTAGCGAGCAGTACGTC. Amino acids: CASSVRTGRSEQYV.

This clone was found once. The chain couples TRBV6-1 to TRBJ2-5; 7 bases match TRBD1. V lost 9 bases to trimming and J lost 5 bases; unmatched junction nucleotides: 9. The CDR3 covers 13 residues. Germline V gene lookup returns CDR1 MNHNS and CDR2 SASEGT. The CDR3 sequence: CASEKRGRETQYF. CDR3 in DNA: TGTGCCAGTGAGAAGAGGGGGCGGGAGACCCAGTACTTC.

This clone showed up just a few times. The chain links TRBV6-1 to TRBJ2-7; D unresolved. The CDR3 contains 13 residues. Trimming took 6 bases from V and 3 from J, leaving 12 bases between them. In germline, CDR1 is MNHNS, CDR2 SASEGT. The DNA for the CDR3 is TGTGCCAGCAGAACCACGAGGAACTACGAGCAGTACGTC. This translates into CASRTTRNYEQYV.

In its sample, this clone was seen a few times. The rearrangement uses TRBV4-1 and TRBJ1-4; possible D gene TRBD1, 6 bases. The CDR3 covers 17 residues. Trimming removed 4 bases from V and 0 bases from J, with 15 bases in between. Germline CDR1 MGHRA, CDR2 YSYEKL. CDR3 sequence: CASSPQGIGATNEKLFF. CDR3 sequence (DNA): TGCGCCAGCAGCCCCCAGGGGATTGGGGCAACTAATGAAAAACTGTTTTTT.

This clone was seen once. CDR3 bases: TGTGCCAGCACCATCGACAGGGGGCGAGGCTACACCTTC. It is translated as CASTIDRGRGYTF. This chain joins TRBV5-6 and TRBJ1-2, with TRBD1 matching 10 bases. Germline assignment: CDR1 SGHDT and CDR2 YYEEEE. Trimming removed 6 bases from V and 8 bases from J; junction bases left unmatched: 7. This CDR3 has 13 residues.

This clone was seen once. The chain carries TRBV5-6 and TRBJ2-7, with 11 bases fitting TRBD2. The length of the CDR3 is 15 residues. Trimming took 7 bases from V and 6 from J; bases not matched to a gene: 12. CDR1 is SGHDT and CDR2 is YYEEEE in the germline V gene. CDR3 protein: CASGPTSGSVREQYV. The CDR3 coding sequence is TGTGCCAGCGGACCAACTAGCGGGAGTGTTCGCGAGCAGTACGTC.

V usage is TRBV30 and J usage is TRBJ2-7; 13 nucleotides agree with TRBD2. Germline CDR1 reads GTSNPN; CDR2 reads SVGIG (reference sequence). The CDR3 spans 14 residues. With 3 bases clipped from V and 3 bases from J, the junction kept 2 bases outside the gene matches. CDR3 nucleotide sequence: TGTGCCTGGAGACTAGCGGGAGGGTACTACGAGCAGTACTTC. Translated: CAWRLAGGYYEQYF.

V gene TRBV5-1 combines with J gene TRBJ1-4; perhaps TRBD1 as D (5 bases). V shed 4 bases and J shed 4 bases, with 14 bases lying between them. Per germline, CDR1 SGHRS and CDR2 YFSETQ. The CDR3 length is 15 residues. The CDR3 nucleotides are TGCGCCAGCAGCGCAGGCCAGGGCCATAATGAAAAACTGTTTTTT. It yields the protein CASSAGQGHNEKLFF. Using reference TRBV5-1 and TRBJ1-4 for the parts outside the CDR3, the full variable domain is KAGVTQTPRYLIKTRGQQVTLSCSPISGHRSVSWYQQTPGQGLQFLFEYFSETQRNKGNFPGRFSGRQFSNSRSEMNVSTLELGDSALYLCASSAGQGHNEKLFFGSGTQLSVL.

This chain links TRBV10-2 with TRBJ1-2; perhaps TRBD1 as D (5 bases). CDR3 size: 12 residues. Germline V CDR1 and CDR2: WSHSY, SAAADI. The germline V and J ends were trimmed by 2 bases and 7 bases, with 8 bases remaining between them. CDR3 DNA sequence: TGCGCCAGCAGTGAGATCAGGGCTGGCTACACCTTC. Its protein is CASSEIRAGYTF.

This clone was seen a single time. The chain joins TRBV4-1 to TRBJ1-5; D might be TRBD1 (6 bases). Germline V gives CDR1 MGHRA, CDR2 YSYEKL. V lost 3 bases to trimming and J lost 1 base, with 7 bases between them. This CDR3 region has 14 residues. The CDR3 DNA follows: TGCGCCAGCAGCCATACAGGGAGCAATCAGCCCCAGCATTTT. It specifies CASSHTGSNQPQHF.

The chain recombines TRBV28 with TRBJ2-1; TRBD1 matches at 7 bases. From germline, CDR1 is MDHEN and CDR2 SYDVKM. J gave up 10 bases and V 3 bases, and 3 bases lay outside the gene matches. The CDR3 spans 12 residues. Written as DNA, the CDR3 is TGTGCCAGCAGTTTCCAACAGGGGGAGCAGTTCTTC. It yields the protein CASSFQQGEQFF.

The genes are TRBV12-5 and TRBJ2-1; 10 bases are shared with TRBD1. The germline CDR1 and CDR2 sequences are LGHNT and FRNRAP. Trimming at V came to 1 base and at J to 4 bases, leaving 7 bases not matched to a gene. This CDR3 region has 17 residues. CDR3 coding DNA: TGTGCTAGTGGTTTGGGCCCGGACAGGGGGGATTACAATGAGCAGTTCTTC. Protein product: CASGLGPDRGDYNEQFF.

This clone has only a few counts. The genes are TRBV4-2 and TRBJ2-3, with TRBD2 matching over 9 bases. Trimming at V came to 0 bases and at J to 4 bases, leaving 14 bases not matched to a gene. The germline gives CDR1 LGHNA, CDR2 YNFKEQ. This CDR3 has 19 residues. The CDR3 DNA sequence: TGTGCCAGCAGCCAAGACCGTGAAAATAGCGGGAGTGTCCCAGATACGCAGTATTTT. Encoded protein: CASSQDRENSGSVPDTQYF.

Remarks on this clone: The germline gene is not matched at one end of the junction; a read error may be the cause. The chain joins TRBV11-2 to TRBJ2-3; D is perhaps TRBD2 (5 bases). The CDR3 runs 15 residues. CDR1 is SGHAT and CDR2 is FQNNGV in the germline V gene. The CDR3 is CASTLSRRAADTQYF. Written as DNA, the CDR3 is TGTGCCAGCACCTTATCACGGCGGGCCGCAGATACGCAGTATTTT.